The rows below give T cell receptor beta chains drawn from one sample of a study of shared clonotypes between healthy human individuals. Using immunoSEQ multiplex PCR, the repertoire was profiled, and TCRdb retains in-frame clones only, with some absent. Of 650,000 to 700,000 clones in the sample, roughly 87% were seen once. The sample was memory CD8+ T cells from PBMCs. These receptors all come from a man aged 18 to 29 in good health. Some clones in this sample may be carry-over from other donors' samples. Each CDR3 is given with its conserved first and last residue. A D gene is named only where the DNA matches it firmly. Only some rows state a clone size, as once, few, many or a class for expanded clones.

V: TRBV28
J: TRBJ2-6
size: few
D: NA
CDR3: CASSLGQTYGANVLTF
DNA: TGTGCCAGCAGTTTAGGGCAGACCTATGGGGCCAACGTCCTGACTTTC

V: TRBV7-6
J: TRBJ1-3
size: NA
D: NA
CDR3: CASSPRPGSGNTIYF
DNA: TGTGCCAGCAGCCCCCGTCCGGGCTCTGGAAACACCATATATTTT

V: TRBV11-2
J: TRBJ2-3
size: NA
D: TRBD2
CDR3: CASRQRGSTDTQYF
DNA: TGTGCCAGCAGGCAGCGGGGTTCTACAGATACGCAGTATTTT

V: TRBV25-1
J: TRBJ1-2
size: NA
D: NA
CDR3: CASSGANNYGYTF
DNA: TGTGCCAGCAGTGGGGCAAATAACTATGGCTACACCTTC

V: TRBV19
J: TRBJ1-5
size: NA
D: NA
CDR3: CASSAHRVIEDQPQHF
DNA: TGTGCCAGTAGTGCCCACAGGGTCATTGAGGATCAGCCCCAGCATTTT

V: TRBV7-9
J: TRBJ2-7
size: NA
D: NA
CDR3: CASSLVHSYEQYF
DNA: TGTGCCAGCAGCTTAGTACACTCCTACGAGCAGTACTTC

V: TRBV9
J: TRBJ2-1
size: NA
D: NA
CDR3: CASSVSRVAYNEQFF
DNA: TGTGCCAGCAGCGTATCGCGCGTAGCCTACAATGAGCAGTTCTTC

V: TRBV28
J: TRBJ1-5
size: NA
D: TRBD1
CDR3: CASSLLGQGSQPQHF
DNA: TGTGCCAGCAGTTTATTGGGACAGGGGAGTCAGCCCCAGCATTTT

V: TRBV7-3
J: TRBJ2-7
size: NA
D: TRBD2
CDR3: CASSLGSGHEQYF
DNA: TGTGCCAGCAGTTTGGGTAGCGGGCACGAGCAGTACTTC

V: TRBV28
J: TRBJ2-6
size: NA
D: TRBD2
CDR3: CASSSHDRTSSGANVLTF
DNA: TGTGCCAGCAGTTCCCACGACCGGACTAGCTCTGGGGCCAACGTCCTGACTTTC

V: TRBV7-9
J: TRBJ2-3
size: NA
D: NA
CDR3: CASSPSPVGGQWSTDTQYF
DNA: TGTGCCAGCAGCCCGTCACCCGTTGGAGGACAGTGGAGCACAGATACGCAGTATTTT

V: TRBV7-6
J: TRBJ2-7
size: NA
D: TRBD1
CDR3: CASSPRGISYEQYF
DNA: TGTGCCAGCAGCCCCAGGGGGATTTCCTACGAGCAGTACTTC

V: TRBV7-6
J: TRBJ2-2
size: NA
D: TRBD2
CDR3: CASSLGAGGSNTGELFF
DNA: TGTGCCAGCAGCTTAGGAGCGGGAGGCTCGAACACCGGGGAGCTGTTTTTT

V: TRBV7-9
J: TRBJ2-3
size: NA
D: NA
CDR3: CASSLYDTSTDTQYF
DNA: TGTGCCAGCAGCTTATACGACACTAGCACAGATACGCAGTATTTT

V: TRBV7-2
J: TRBJ2-7
size: once
D: TRBD2
CDR3: CASSLDPGLAGYEQYF
DNA: TGTGCCAGCAGCTTGGACCCGGGACTAGCGGGCTACGAGCAGTACTTC

V: TRBV7-9
J: TRBJ2-5
size: NA
D: NA
CDR3: CASSSGGETQYF
DNA: TGTGCCAGTAGCAGCGGCGGAGAGACCCAGTACTTC

V: TRBV7-8
J: TRBJ2-1
size: NA
D: TRBD2
CDR3: CASSPPTSGSYNEQFF
DNA: TGTGCCAGCAGCCCCCCGACTAGCGGCTCCTACAATGAGCAGTTCTTC

V: TRBV7-7
J: TRBJ2-2
size: NA
D: NA
CDR3: CASSLVFNTGELFF
DNA: TGTGCCAGCAGCTTAGTTTTTAACACCGGGGAGCTGTTTTTT

V: TRBV5-1
J: TRBJ1-4
size: NA
D: NA
CDR3: CASSPFNREVNEKLFF
DNA: TGCGCCAGCAGCCCTTTCAACAGGGAGGTTAATGAAAAACTGTTTTTT

V: TRBV4-2
J: TRBJ2-6
size: NA
D: NA
CDR3: CASSQRLGANVLTF
DNA: TGTGCCAGCAGCCAAAGACTCGGGGCCAACGTCCTGACTTTC

V: TRBV4-2
J: TRBJ2-6
size: few
D: NA
CDR3: CASSQDKNSGANVLTF
DNA: TGTGCCAGCAGCCAAGACAAAAACTCTGGGGCCAACGTCCTGACTTTC

V: TRBV6-1
J: TRBJ1-2
size: NA
D: TRBD1
CDR3: CASSEDSGQGTSNYGYTF
DNA: TGTGCCAGCAGTGAAGACAGTGGACAGGGGACGTCGAACTATGGCTACACCTTC

V: TRBV9
J: TRBJ1-1
size: NA
D: NA
CDR3: CASSPTGGSDTEAFF
DNA: TGTGCCAGCAGCCCCACCGGGGGGTCAGACACTGAAGCTTTCTTT

V: TRBV28
J: TRBJ2-6
size: NA
D: NA
CDR3: CASSFVITGANVLTF
DNA: TGTGCCAGCAGTTTTGTTATAACTGGGGCCAACGTCCTGACTTTC

V: TRBV9
J: TRBJ1-1
size: NA
D: NA
CDR3: CASSPGIGEAFF
DNA: TGTGCCAGCAGCCCGGGCATCGGTGAAGCTTTCTTT

V: TRBV27
J: TRBJ2-7
size: NA
D: NA
CDR3: CASSSPYGGIYEQYF
DNA: TGTGCCAGCAGTTCGCCCTACGGGGGCATCTACGAGCAGTACTTC

V: TRBV9
J: TRBJ2-1
size: NA
D: TRBD2
CDR3: CASSVNLAGSYNEQFF
DNA: TGTGCCAGCAGCGTAAATCTAGCGGGCTCCTACAATGAGCAGTTCTTC

V: TRBV13
J: TRBJ2-7
size: NA
D: TRBD2
CDR3: CASSLGRGAFHEQYF
DNA: TGTGCCAGCAGCCTCGGGAGGGGAGCTTTCCACGAGCAGTACTTC